The source of this T cell receptor (beta chain) is a study of blood T cell repertoires in COVID-19. For the study at large: Acute and convalescent COVID-19 samples came from the United States, Italy and Spain. Sample material is recorded as cDNA or gDNA derived from T cells, B-cell-depleted T cells, or PBMCs.

Source study methods: It was from reference gene primer amplification that nucleated cell counts were estimated. TCRdb's table, derived via immunoSEQ multiplex PCR, lists solely in-frame clones and lacks some. Clonal size and the V and J genes are those of that table, whereas D and trimming came from the DNA. This table has hundreds of thousands of clones, 80% to 90% appearing once. The clonotype comes from a middle-aged man with acute or convalescent COVID-19. Sequenced: peripheral blood.

The CDR3 coding sequence is TGTGCCATCAGTGAGATAACAGGCGGGGAGCTGTTTTTT. This encodes CAISEITGGELFF. The chain employs TRBV10-3 and TRBJ2-2; TRBD1 is a possible D gene (5 bases). Germline V lookup: CDR1 ENHRY, CDR2 SYGVKD. The V gene lost 2 bases and the J gene lost 7 bases, with 8 bases spanning the gap. The CDR3 runs to 13 residues.